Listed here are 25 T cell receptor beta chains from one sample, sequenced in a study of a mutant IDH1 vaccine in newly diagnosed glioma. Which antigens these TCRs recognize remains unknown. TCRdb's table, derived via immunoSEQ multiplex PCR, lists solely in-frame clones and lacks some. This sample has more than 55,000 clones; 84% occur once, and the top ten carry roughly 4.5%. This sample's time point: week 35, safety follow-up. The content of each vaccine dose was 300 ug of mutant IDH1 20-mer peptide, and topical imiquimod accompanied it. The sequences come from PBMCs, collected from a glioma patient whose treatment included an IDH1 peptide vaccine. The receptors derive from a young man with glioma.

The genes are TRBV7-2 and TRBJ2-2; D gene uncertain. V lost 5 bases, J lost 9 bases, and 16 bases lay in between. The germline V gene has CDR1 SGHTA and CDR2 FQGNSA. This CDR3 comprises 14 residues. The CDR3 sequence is CASSHRRPSRELFF. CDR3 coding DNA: TGTGCCAGCAGCCATCGAAGGCCCTCCCGGGAGCTGTTTTTT.

This CDR3 reads CASRQSNTEAFF. CDR3 DNA sequence: TGTGCCAGCAGACAGTCGAACACTGAAGCTTTCTTT. The chain recombines TRBV2 with TRBJ1-1, with D unclear. Deletions cut 6 bases from V and 1 base from J, with 6 bases between. CDR1 and CDR2 (germline): SNHLY, FYNNEI. CDR3 length: 12 residues.

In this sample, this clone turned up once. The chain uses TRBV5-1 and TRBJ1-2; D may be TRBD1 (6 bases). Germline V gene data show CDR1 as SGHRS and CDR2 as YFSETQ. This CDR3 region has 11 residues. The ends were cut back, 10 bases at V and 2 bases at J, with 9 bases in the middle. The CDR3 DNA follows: TGCGCCTCGGGACAAAACTATGGCTACACCTTC. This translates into CASGQNYGYTF.

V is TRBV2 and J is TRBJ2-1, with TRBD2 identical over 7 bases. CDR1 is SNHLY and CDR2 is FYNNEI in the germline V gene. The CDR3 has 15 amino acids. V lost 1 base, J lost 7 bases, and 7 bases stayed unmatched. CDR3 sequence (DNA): TGTGCCAGCAGTGAAGTAAGGTGGGGGGGGAATGAGCAGTTCTTC. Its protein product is CASSEVRWGGNEQFF.

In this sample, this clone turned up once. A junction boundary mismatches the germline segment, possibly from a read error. CDR3 sequence (DNA): TGTGCCTGGAGTGTACCTGGTAGAAAGGGGACGGCTTTC. Protein product: CAWSVPGRKGTAF. J is TRBJ1-2 and V is TRBV30, with a possible D match to TRBD1 (5 bases). The CDR3 runs 13 residues. Germline assignment: CDR1 GTSNPN and CDR2 SVGIG (reference sequence).

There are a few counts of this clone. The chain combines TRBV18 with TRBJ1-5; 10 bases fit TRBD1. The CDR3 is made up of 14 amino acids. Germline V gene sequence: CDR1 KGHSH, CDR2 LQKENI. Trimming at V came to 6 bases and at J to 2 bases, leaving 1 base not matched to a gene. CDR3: CASSGTGGNQPQHF. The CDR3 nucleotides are TGTGCCAGCTCGGGGACAGGGGGCAATCAGCCCCAGCATTTT.

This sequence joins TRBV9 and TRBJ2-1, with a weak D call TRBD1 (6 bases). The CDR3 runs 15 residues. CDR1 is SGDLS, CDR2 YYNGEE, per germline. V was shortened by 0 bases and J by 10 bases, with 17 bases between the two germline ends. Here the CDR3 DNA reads TGTGCCAGCAGCGTAGGGCAGGGGCTGTGGCTGGAGCAGTTCTTC. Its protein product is CASSVGQGLWLEQFF.

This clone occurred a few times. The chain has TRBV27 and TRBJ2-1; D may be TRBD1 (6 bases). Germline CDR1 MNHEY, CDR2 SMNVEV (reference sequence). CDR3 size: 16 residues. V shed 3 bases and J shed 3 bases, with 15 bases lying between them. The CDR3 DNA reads TGTGCCAGCAGTTTTCTCGACAGGCTTGTCTACAATGAGCAGTTCTTC. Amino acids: CASSFLDRLVYNEQFF.

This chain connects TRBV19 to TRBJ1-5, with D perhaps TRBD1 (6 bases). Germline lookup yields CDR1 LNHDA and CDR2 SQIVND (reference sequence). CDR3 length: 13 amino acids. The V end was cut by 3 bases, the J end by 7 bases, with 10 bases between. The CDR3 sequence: CASSMVGGQPQHF. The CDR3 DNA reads TGTGCCAGTAGTATGGTAGGGGGACAGCCCCAGCATTTT.

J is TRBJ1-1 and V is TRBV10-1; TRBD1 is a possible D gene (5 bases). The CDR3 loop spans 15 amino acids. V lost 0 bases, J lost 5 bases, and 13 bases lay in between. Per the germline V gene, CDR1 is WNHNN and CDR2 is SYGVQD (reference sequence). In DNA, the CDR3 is TGCGCCAGCAGTGAGTCGCATAGGGGAGGGACTGAAGCTTTCTTT. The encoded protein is CASSESHRGGTEAFF.

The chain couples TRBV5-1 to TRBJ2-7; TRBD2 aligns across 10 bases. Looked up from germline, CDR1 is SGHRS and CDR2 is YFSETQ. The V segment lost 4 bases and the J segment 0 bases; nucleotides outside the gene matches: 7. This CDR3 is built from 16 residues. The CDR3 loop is CASSIAGGQLSYEQYF. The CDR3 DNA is TGCGCCAGCAGCATAGCGGGGGGACAACTCTCCTACGAGCAGTACTTC.

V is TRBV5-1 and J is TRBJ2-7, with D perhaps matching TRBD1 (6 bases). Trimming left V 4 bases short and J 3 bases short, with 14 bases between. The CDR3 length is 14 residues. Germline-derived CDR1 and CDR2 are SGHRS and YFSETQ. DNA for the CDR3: TGCGCCAGCAGCGCGACCGGGACAAGCTACGAGCAGTACTTC. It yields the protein CASSATGTSYEQYF. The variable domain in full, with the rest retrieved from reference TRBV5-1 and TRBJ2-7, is KAGVTQTPRYLIKTRGQQVTLSCSPISGHRSVSWYQQTPGQGLQFLFEYFSETQRNKGNFPGRFSGRQFSNSRSEMNVSTLELGDSALYLCASSATGTSYEQYFGPGTRLTVT.

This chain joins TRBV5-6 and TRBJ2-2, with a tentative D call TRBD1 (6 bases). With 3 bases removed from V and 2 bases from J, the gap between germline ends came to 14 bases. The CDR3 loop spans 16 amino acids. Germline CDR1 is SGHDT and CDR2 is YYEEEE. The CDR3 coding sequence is TGTGCCAGCAGCTGGGTAACAGGGAGTAACACCGGGGAGCTGTTTTTT. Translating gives CASSWVTGSNTGELFF.

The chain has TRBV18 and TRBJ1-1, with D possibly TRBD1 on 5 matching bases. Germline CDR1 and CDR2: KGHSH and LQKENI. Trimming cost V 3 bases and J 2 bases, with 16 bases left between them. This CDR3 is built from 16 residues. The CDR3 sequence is CASSPYRQSQNTEAFF. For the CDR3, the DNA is TGTGCCAGCTCACCTTACAGACAGTCACAAAACACTGAAGCTTTCTTT.

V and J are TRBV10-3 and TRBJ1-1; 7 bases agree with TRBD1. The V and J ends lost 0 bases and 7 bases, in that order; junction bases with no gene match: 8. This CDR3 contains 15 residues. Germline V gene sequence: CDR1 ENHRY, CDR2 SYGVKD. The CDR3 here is CAISESGGQFNEAFF. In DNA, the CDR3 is TGTGCCATCAGTGAGTCGGGGGGACAGTTCAATGAAGCTTTCTTT.

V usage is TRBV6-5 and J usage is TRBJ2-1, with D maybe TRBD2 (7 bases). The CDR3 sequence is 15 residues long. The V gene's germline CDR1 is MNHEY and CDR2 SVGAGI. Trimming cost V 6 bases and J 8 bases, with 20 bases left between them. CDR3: CASSLPGGAVHEQFF. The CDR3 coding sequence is TGTGCCAGCAGCCTTCCGGGGGGCGCTGTCCATGAGCAGTTCTTC.

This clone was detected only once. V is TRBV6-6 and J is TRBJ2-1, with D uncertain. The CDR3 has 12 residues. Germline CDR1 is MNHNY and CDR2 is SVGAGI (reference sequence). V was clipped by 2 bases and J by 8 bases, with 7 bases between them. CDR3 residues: CASSYGFDEQFF. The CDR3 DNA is TGTGCCAGCAGTTACGGGTTCGATGAGCAGTTCTTC.

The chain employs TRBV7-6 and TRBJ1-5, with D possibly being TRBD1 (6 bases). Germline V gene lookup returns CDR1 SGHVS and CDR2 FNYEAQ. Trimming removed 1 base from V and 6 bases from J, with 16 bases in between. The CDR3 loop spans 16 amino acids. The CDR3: CASSLVEGGVGQPQHF. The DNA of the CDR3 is TGTGCCAGCAGCTTAGTCGAGGGGGGAGTCGGTCAGCCCCAGCATTTT.

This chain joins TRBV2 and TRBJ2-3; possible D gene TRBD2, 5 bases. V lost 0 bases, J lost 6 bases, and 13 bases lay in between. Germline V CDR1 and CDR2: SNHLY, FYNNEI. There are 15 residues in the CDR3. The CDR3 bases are TGTGCCAGCAGTGAAGCCGCTCTGACTATGGATACGCAGTATTTT. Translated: CASSEAALTMDTQYF.

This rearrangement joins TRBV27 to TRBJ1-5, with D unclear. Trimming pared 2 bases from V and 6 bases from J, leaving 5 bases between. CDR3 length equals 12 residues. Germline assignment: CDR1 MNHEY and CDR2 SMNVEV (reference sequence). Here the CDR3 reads CASSLVGQPQHF. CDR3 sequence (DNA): TGTGCCAGCAGTTTAGTAGGTCAGCCCCAGCATTTT.

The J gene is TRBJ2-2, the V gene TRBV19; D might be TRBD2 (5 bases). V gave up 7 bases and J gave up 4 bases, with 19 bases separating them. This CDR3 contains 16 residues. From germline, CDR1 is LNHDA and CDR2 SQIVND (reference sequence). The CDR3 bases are TGTGCCAGTACCAACCCCGGTAGCGCTCGCACCGGGGAGCTGTTTTTT. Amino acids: CASTNPGSARTGELFF.

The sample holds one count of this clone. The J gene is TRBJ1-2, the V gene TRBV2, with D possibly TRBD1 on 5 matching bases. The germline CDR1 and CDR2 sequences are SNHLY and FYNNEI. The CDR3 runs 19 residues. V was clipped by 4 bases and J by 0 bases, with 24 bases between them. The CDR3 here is CASSGISRAGSGSNYGYTF. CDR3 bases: TGTGCCAGCAGTGGTATTTCCAGGGCAGGGAGCGGTTCTAACTATGGCTACACCTTC.

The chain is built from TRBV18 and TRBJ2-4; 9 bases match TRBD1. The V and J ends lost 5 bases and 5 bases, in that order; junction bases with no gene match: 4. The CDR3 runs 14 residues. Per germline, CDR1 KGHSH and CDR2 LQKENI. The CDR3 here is CASSGRDRENIQYF. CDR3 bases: TGTGCCAGCTCAGGCCGGGACAGGGAAAACATTCAGTACTTC.

The DNA for the CDR3 is TGTGCCAGCAGCTTTTCCGGTCTAGCGGGGACCGGGGAGCTGTTTTTT. Translated, it gives CASSFSGLAGTGELFF. The V gene is TRBV2, the J gene TRBJ2-2, with 9 bases identical to TRBD2. CDR3 size: 16 residues. The V gene end was trimmed by 6 bases and the J gene end by 5 bases; junction bases not matched to a gene: 10. CDR1 is SNHLY and CDR2 is FYNNEI in the germline V gene.

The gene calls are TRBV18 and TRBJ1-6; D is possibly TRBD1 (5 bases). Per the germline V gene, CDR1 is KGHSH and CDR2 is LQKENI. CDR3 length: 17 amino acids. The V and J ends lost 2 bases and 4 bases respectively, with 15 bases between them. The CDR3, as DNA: TGTGCCAGCTCACCAGGGGCAGGAGGAGTTTATAATTCACCCCTCCACTTT. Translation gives CASSPGAGGVYNSPLHF.